This TCR beta chain was sequenced in a study of blood T cell repertoires in COVID-19. Study background: T cells, B-cell-depleted T cells, or PBMCs provided the cDNA or gDNA that served as material.

Germline assignment: CDR1 LGHDT and CDR2 YNNKEL (reference sequence). This CDR3 is built from 18 residues. V was pared by 2 bases and J by 2 bases, with 13 bases of the junction left unmatched. TCRdb's table, derived via immunoSEQ multiplex PCR, lists solely in-frame clones and lacks some. The table lists some 57,000 clones, roughly nine tenths of them singletons. V usage is TRBV3-1 (or the pseudogene TRBV3-2) and J usage is TRBJ2-5; 8 nucleotides match TRBD2. The specimen was peripheral blood. The source is a man aged 60 to 69 with acute or convalescent COVID-19. Here the CDR3 reads CASSQRSLASGHQETQYF. The CDR3 DNA reads as TGTGCCAGCAGCCAACGAAGTTTGGCTAGCGGGCATCAAGAGACCCAGTACTTC.